The clone carrying this TCR beta chain turned up a few times. The data are from a study of T cells in Graves' hyperthyroidism and ophthalmopathy. The wider study: Peripheral blood samples were taken at initial diagnosis, prior to any treatment.

The germline CDR1 and CDR2 sequences are LNHDA and SQIVND (reference sequence). Trimming removed 3 bases from V and 5 bases from J, with 13 bases in between. This CDR3 region has 14 residues. Each patient was aged 18 to 65 and had newly diagnosed hyperthyroidism of under 2 months' duration. The TCR beta CDR3 regions underwent amplification using RNA transcripts as the source. A set of HTBI primers served as the primers for a first-round RT-PCR of the TCR CDR3. TCRdb re-called the multiplex PCR reads with MiXCR, one entry per CDR3 protein. Here the sample spans hundreds of thousands of distinct CDR3 sequences, roughly a sixth being singletons.

The sequence came from a woman in her forties or fifties with Graves' hyperthyroidism that later progressed to Graves' ophthalmopathy. Source material: blood. This chain connects TRBV19 to TRBJ1-1; D is perhaps TRBD1 (6 bases). The CDR3: CASSMKGGGTEAFF. The CDR3 nucleotides are TGTGCCAGTAGTATGAAGGGGGGTGGGACTGAAGCTTTCTTT.